These 22 T cell receptor beta chains were sequenced from one sample in a study of blood T cells in healthy people across ages. The authors ran a second PCR of roughly 6 to 12 cycles using a sample-barcoded 5' primer and a J-beta primer mix. TCRdb reprocessed the 5' RACE reads with MiXCR, giving one entry per CDR3 protein. The sample consists of hundreds of thousands of distinct CDR3 sequences, approximately 60% of them appearing once. What was sequenced was blood. These receptors all stem from a man aged 40-49 years in good health.

The genes are TRBV6-1 and TRBJ2-7; TRBD1 might be the D (5 bases). Deletions cut 1 base from V and 2 bases from J, with 12 bases between. CDR1 is MNHNS, CDR2 SASEGT, per germline. This CDR3 contains 15 residues. This CDR3 is CASSEETARAYEQYF. CDR3 nucleotide sequence: TGTGCCAGCAGTGAAGAGACAGCCCGAGCCTACGAGCAGTACTTC.

The chain joins TRBV25-1 to TRBJ2-3, with TRBD2 as a possible D gene (5 bases). The V gene lost 7 bases and the J gene lost 6 bases, with 17 bases spanning the gap. Germline CDR1 reads MGHDK; CDR2 reads SYGVNS. The CDR3 sequence is 14 residues long. CDR3 in amino acids: CASNPRVGADTQYF. CDR3 nucleotides: TGTGCCAGCAATCCAAGGGTGGGAGCGGATACGCAGTATTTT.

The chain joins TRBV29-1 to TRBJ1-1; 8 bases are shared with TRBD1. The CDR3 totals 15 residues. J gave up 5 bases and V 7 bases, and 15 bases lay outside the gene matches. Per the germline V gene, CDR1 is SQVTM and CDR2 is ANQGSEA. Written as DNA, the CDR3 is TGCAGCGCTTATACTTGGACAGGGAAGGAGACTGAAGCTTTCTTT. Residues: CSAYTWTGKETEAFF.

The chain combines TRBV20-1 with TRBJ2-1; 8 bases agree with TRBD2. The ends lost 3 bases at V and 2 bases at J; junction bases unmatched: 3. Germline assignment: CDR1 DFQATT and CDR2 SNEGSKA (reference sequence). The CDR3 length is 14 residues. This CDR3 reads CSASGRGAYNEQFF. CDR3 DNA sequence: TGCAGTGCTAGTGGGCGGGGGGCCTACAATGAGCAGTTCTTC.

The genes are TRBV6-1 and TRBJ2-1; D is possibly TRBD2 (5 bases). Germline V gives CDR1 MNHNS, CDR2 SASEGT. Trimming pared 1 base from V and 4 bases from J, leaving 17 bases between. The CDR3 is 17 amino acids. The DNA of the CDR3 is TGTGCCAGCAGTGAAGAAGGAGGTAGCGAACATTACAATGAGCAGTTCTTC. Protein product: CASSEEGGSEHYNEQFF.

The chain has TRBV20-1 and TRBJ1-6; TRBD1 matches 9 bases. The CDR3 runs 15 residues. The germline V gene has CDR1 DFQATT and CDR2 SNEGSKA (reference sequence). V was clipped by 6 bases and J by 13 bases; unmatched bases: 16. The CDR3 sequence is CSARTVGTGLPPLHF. The CDR3 DNA follows: TGCAGTGCCAGAACCGTCGGGACAGGGCTTCCGCCCCTCCACTTT.

The rearrangement links TRBV20-1 to TRBJ2-1; 10 nucleotides match TRBD2. CDR1 DFQATT and CDR2 SNEGSKA come from the germline V gene (reference sequence). This CDR3 spans 14 amino acids. Trimming cost V 6 bases and J 5 bases; bases outside gene matches: 7. Here the CDR3 DNA reads TGCAGTGCCCCAAGCGGGGGGGCCCACAATGAGCAGTTCTTC. Amino acids: CSAPSGGAHNEQFF.

The chain recombines TRBV6-1 with TRBJ2-7, with D possibly being TRBD2 (6 bases). The CDR3 consists of 14 residues. CDR1 is MNHNS, CDR2 SASEGT, per germline. V lost 10 bases and J 6 bases, leaving 22 bases between the germline ends. The CDR3 loop reads CATKGRTDSGEQYF. CDR3 DNA: TGTGCCACGAAAGGGAGGACCGATTCTGGCGAGCAGTACTTC.

This clonotype has only a few counts. This sequence joins TRBV4-2 and TRBJ2-5; D remains ambiguous. CDR1 and CDR2 from the germline V gene are LGHNA and YNFKEQ. The CDR3 loop spans 14 amino acids. Trimming pared 0 bases from V and 5 bases from J, leaving 10 bases between. CDR3: CASSQDGVGETQYF. Written as DNA, the CDR3 is TGTGCCAGCAGCCAAGATGGGGTGGGGGAGACCCAGTACTTC.

This clonotype was observed a handful of times. The chain has TRBV20-1 and TRBJ2-7, with 11 nucleotides matching TRBD2. V lost 6 bases and J lost 2; bases outside the gene matches: 9. The germline CDR1 and CDR2 sequences are DFQATT and SNEGSKA (reference sequence). This CDR3 contains 15 residues. CDR3 amino acids: CSASILAGVTYEQYF. The CDR3, as DNA: TGCAGTGCATCTATACTAGCGGGAGTAACCTACGAGCAGTACTTC.

A few counts support this clonotype. V is TRBV7-9 and J is TRBJ2-1; D may be TRBD2 (6 bases). CDR3 size: 16 residues. CDR1 is SEHNR and CDR2 is FQNEAQ in the germline V gene (reference sequence). With 4 bases removed from V and 2 bases from J, the gap between germline ends came to 15 bases. Here the CDR3 DNA reads TGTGCCAGCAGCTGGCGACCCCGGACTACCTACAATGAGCAGTTCTTC. Protein: CASSWRPRTTYNEQFF.

This rearrangement joins TRBV24-1 to TRBJ1-5; D gene unclear. CDR3 length: 17 amino acids. Trimming pared 5 bases from V and 4 bases from J, leaving 20 bases between. The germline CDR1 and CDR2 sequences are KGHDR and SFDVKD. CDR3 amino acids: CATSARPGLGLNQPQHF. The DNA of the CDR3 is TGTGCCACCAGTGCCCGTCCGGGGTTAGGGTTGAATCAGCCCCAGCATTTT.

The CDR3: CASIRGVSLETQYF. CDR3 nucleotides: TGTGCCAGTATTAGGGGGGTTTCTTTGGAGACCCAGTACTTC. The chain is built from TRBV19 and TRBJ2-7; perhaps D is TRBD1 or TRBD2 (6 bases each). The J call may be faulty, since TRBJ2-5 better matches the DNA end. The CDR3 covers 14 residues. Germline V gene lookup returns CDR1 LNHDA and CDR2 SQIVND (reference sequence).

The chain is built from TRBV5-1 and TRBJ1-1; no clear D gene. The CDR3 spans 18 residues. V was shortened by 4 bases and J by 5 bases, with 27 bases between the two germline ends. Looked up from germline, CDR1 is SGHRS and CDR2 is YFSETQ. DNA of the CDR3: TGCGCCAGCAGCCTCCTAGTAGTTGAATTTTGCCCGGGAACTGAAGCTTTCTTT. Its translation: CASSLLVVEFCPGTEAFF. The entire variable domain, with the rest obtained from reference TRBV5-1 and TRBJ1-1, is as follows: KAGVTQTPRYLIKTRGQQVTLSCSPISGHRSVSWYQQTPGQGLQFLFEYFSETQRNKGNFPGRFSGRQFSNSRSEMNVSTLELGDSALYLCASSLLVVEFCPGTEAFFGQGTRLTVV.

This clonotype showed up just once. The chain employs TRBV20-1 and TRBJ1-2, with 7 bases identical to TRBD1. This CDR3 is 13 amino acids long. The germline CDR1 and CDR2 sequences are DFQATT and SNEGSKA (reference sequence). V was pared by 3 bases and J by 2 bases, with 3 bases of the junction left unmatched. The CDR3 DNA reads as TGCAGTGCTAGTCTGACAGGGAACTATGGCTACACCTTC. Amino acid sequence: CSASLTGNYGYTF.

This rearrangement joins TRBV7-9 to TRBJ2-5; D is perhaps TRBD2 (5 bases). CDR1 SEHNR and CDR2 FQNEAQ come from the germline V gene (reference sequence). This CDR3 has 17 amino acids. V was pared by 0 bases and J by 2 bases, with 16 bases between. CDR3 coding DNA: TGTGCCAGCAGCTTAGCGCGGGTCAGGCTGGGGCAAGAGACCCAGTACTTC. Translating it yields CASSLARVRLGQETQYF.

This clonotype was counted a few times. The chain carries TRBV6-2 or TRBV6-3 and TRBJ2-7; TRBD1 matches 12 bases. V gave up 6 bases and J gave up 5 bases; unmatched junction bases: 5. The CDR3 loop spans 14 amino acids. From germline, CDR1 is MNHEY and CDR2 SVGEGT. The CDR3 loop is CASRGQGAPHEQYF. In nucleotides, the CDR3 is TGTGCCAGCAGGGGACAGGGGGCTCCCCACGAGCAGTACTTC.

V gene TRBV3-1 combines with J gene TRBJ2-5, with 7 bases that match TRBD2. This CDR3 comprises 15 residues. Trimming removed 6 bases from V and 2 bases from J; junction bases left unmatched: 9. CDR1 is LGHDT and CDR2 is YNNKEL in the germline V gene (reference sequence). The CDR3 loop is CASRLAGGRQETQYF. In nucleotides, the CDR3 is TGTGCCAGCAGACTGGCGGGCGGGAGACAAGAGACCCAGTACTTC.

The table lists this clonotype with a count of one. The V and J genes are TRBV28 and TRBJ1-1; D is possibly TRBD1 (5 bases). Trimming pared 6 bases from V and 2 bases from J, leaving 16 bases between. Germline CDR1 is MDHEN and CDR2 is SYDVKM. There are 15 residues in the CDR3. CDR3 protein: CASSPPDSLNTEAFF. CDR3 nucleotides: TGTGCCAGCAGCCCACCTGACAGCCTTAACACTGAAGCTTTCTTT.

This sequence joins TRBV12-3 or TRBV12-4 and TRBJ1-1, with 7 bases matching TRBD1. The CDR3 has 13 residues. With V trimmed by 7 bases and J by 8 bases, 10 bases remained unmatched. The CDR3 reads CASTPGNRGEAFF. The CDR3, as DNA: TGTGCCAGCACGCCGGGGAACAGGGGCGAAGCTTTCTTT.

The chain combines TRBV4-1 with TRBJ2-2, with D possibly being TRBD1 (5 bases). The CDR3 has 16 residues. CDR1 and CDR2 (germline): MGHRA, YSYEKL. V lost 0 bases to trimming and J lost 0 bases, with 8 bases between them. The CDR3 here is CASSQDPTANTGELFF. The CDR3 bases are TGCGCCAGCAGCCAAGACCCGACAGCGAACACCGGGGAGCTGTTTTTT.

This clonotype was found a few times. The genes are TRBV5-6 and TRBJ2-5; D is ambiguous. The germline V gene has CDR1 SGHDT and CDR2 YYEEEE. With 6 bases removed from V and 0 bases from J, the gap between germline ends came to 18 bases. This CDR3 is built from 16 residues. CDR3 region: CASTETARKYQETQYF. DNA for the CDR3: TGTGCCAGCACCGAAACCGCCAGAAAGTACCAAGAGACCCAGTACTTC.